The 22 T cell receptor beta chains below were found in one sample sequenced in a study of blood T cell repertoires in COVID-19. Sequencing was performed with immunoSEQ multiplex PCR; in TCRdb, only in-frame clones are kept and a portion is missing. The sample includes fewer than 400,000 clones, 75% to 90% of them seen just once. Sequencing used PBMCs or T cells enriched from blood (not recorded which). These receptors were collected from a man between 25 and 39 years old who had recovered from COVID-19.

The CDR3 protein is CASSIDIIKTRTGKLNTEAFF. The CDR3 DNA reads as TGTGCCAGTAGTATCGACATCATTAAAACTAGGACAGGAAAGCTGAACACTGAAGCTTTCTTT. The chain is built from TRBV19 and TRBJ1-1; 7 bases agree with TRBD1. The CDR3 spans 21 residues. The trim removed 3 bases at V and 0 bases at J, leaving 22 bases unmatched. The germline gives CDR1 LNHDA, CDR2 SQIVND (reference sequence). Full variable domain (missing parts from reference TRBV19 and TRBJ1-1): DGGITQSPKYLFRKEGQNVTLSCEQNLNHDAMYWYRQDPGQGLRLIYYSQIVNDFQKGDIAEGYSVSREKKESFPLTVTSAQKNPTAFYLCASSIDIIKTRTGKLNTEAFFGQGTRLTVV.

Only a few counts were recorded for this clone. The V call is TRBV18, the J call TRBJ1-1, with D hard to call. Germline assignment: CDR1 KGHSH and CDR2 LQKENI. Trimming removed 2 bases at V and 10 bases at J, with 17 bases between. The CDR3 is 14 residues long. This CDR3 reads CASSPEYGRATAFF. DNA for the CDR3: TGTGCCAGCTCACCAGAATATGGCAGAGCGACAGCTTTCTTT.

Only one count was recorded for this clone. V gene TRBV19 combines with J gene TRBJ1-5; 11 nucleotides align to TRBD1. V shed 5 bases, J shed 9 bases, and the junction held 12 bases outside the gene matches. The CDR3 is 16 amino acids. The germline V gene encodes CDR1 LNHDA and CDR2 SQIVND (reference sequence). The CDR3 sequence: CASSDPGTGGARPQHF. The CDR3 coding sequence is TGTGCCAGTAGTGACCCGGGGACAGGGGGTGCACGGCCCCAGCATTTT.

The V and J genes are TRBV18 and TRBJ1-6, with D perhaps matching TRBD1 (6 bases). Looked up from germline, CDR1 is KGHSH and CDR2 is LQKENI. V gave up 2 bases and J gave up 12 bases, with 14 bases separating them. The CDR3 consists of 14 residues. CDR3 DNA: TGTGCCAGCTCACCAAGCACAGGGCTTTTACCCCTCCACTTT. Its translation is CASSPSTGLLPLHF.

This chain connects TRBV18 to TRBJ1-1, with 7 bases aligning to TRBD1. Per germline, CDR1 KGHSH and CDR2 LQKENI. J was trimmed by 0 bases and V by 4 bases; bases with no gene match: 8. The length of the CDR3 is 16 residues. Here the CDR3 reads CASSRDRVKLNTEAFF. The CDR3 region has the DNA TGTGCCAGCTCACGCGACAGGGTTAAACTGAACACTGAAGCTTTCTTT.

The V call is TRBV7-8, the J call TRBJ2-3; 7 bases are shared with TRBD1. This CDR3 has 16 amino acids. Trimming removed 7 bases from V and 1 base from J; junction bases left unmatched: 11. From germline, CDR1 is SGHVS and CDR2 FQNEAQ. The CDR3 coding sequence is TGTGCCAGCACCCCGTGGGGGCAGGGGGGCACAGATACGCAGTATTTT. Translation: CASTPWGQGGTDTQYF.

The V call is TRBV9, the J call TRBJ1-1; 10 bases fit TRBD1. With 4 bases clipped from V and 1 base from J, the junction kept 10 bases outside the gene matches. The CDR3 extends over 17 amino acids. Germline values: CDR1 SGDLS, CDR2 YYNGEE. CDR3 DNA sequence: TGTGCCAGCAGCCCCCAAGACAGGGGGCTTGGGAACACTGAAGCTTTCTTT. Amino acid sequence: CASSPQDRGLGNTEAFF.

The V gene is TRBV4-2, the J gene TRBJ1-1, with 7 bases that match TRBD1. The CDR3 covers 15 residues. Unmatched junction bases numbered 6, after V lost 4 bases and J lost 1 base. Per the germline V gene, CDR1 is LGHNA and CDR2 is YNFKEQ. CDR3 amino acids: CASSPQTGRNTEAFF. CDR3 nucleotide sequence: TGTGCCAGCAGCCCCCAGACAGGGAGGAACACTGAAGCTTTCTTT.

This clone was picked up one time. This sequence joins TRBV2 and TRBJ2-1, with no clear D. Germline V gene data show CDR1 as SNHLY and CDR2 as FYNNEI. The CDR3 runs to 11 residues. Trimming took off 6 bases at V and 4 bases at J, with 4 bases between the two ends. The CDR3 DNA reads as TGTGCCAGCAGGACATACAATGAGCAGTTCTTC. It yields the protein CASRTYNEQFF.

The chain has TRBV7-6 and TRBJ2-2; 12 bases map to TRBD2. This CDR3 has 17 amino acids. Germline CDR1 SGHVS, CDR2 FNYEAQ. Trimming at V came to 5 bases and at J to 6 bases, leaving 10 bases not matched to a gene. The CDR3 DNA is TGTGCCAGCAGCCAAATAACCACTAGCGGGGGGCCCGGGGAGCTGTTTTTT. Translation gives CASSQITTSGGPGELFF.

CDR3 amino acids: CASSRTDREYEQYF. Here the CDR3 DNA reads TGTGCCAGCAGCCGCACCGACAGGGAGTACGAGCAGTACTTC. V gene TRBV6-5 combines with J gene TRBJ2-7, with 7 bases fitting TRBD1. The J segment lost 4 bases and the V segment lost 6 bases, leaving 9 bases of the junction unmatched. Germline V gene lookup returns CDR1 MNHEY and CDR2 SVGAGI. This CDR3 is 14 amino acids long.

The V gene is TRBV30, the J gene TRBJ1-2; TRBD1 matches 10 bases. J lost 8 bases, V lost 3 bases, and 6 bases had no gene match. Germline loops: CDR1 GTSNPN, CDR2 SVGIG (reference sequence). The CDR3 consists of 13 residues. The CDR3 is CAWSDRGRGGYTF. The CDR3 region has the DNA TGTGCCTGGAGCGACAGGGGGCGCGGGGGCTACACCTTC.

The rearrangement links TRBV29-1 to TRBJ1-1; D is uncertain. Trimming took 3 bases from V and 0 from J, leaving 8 bases between them. In germline, CDR1 is SQVTM, CDR2 ANQGSEA. The CDR3 is made up of 13 amino acids. The CDR3 loop reads CSVERFVNTEAFF. CDR3 nucleotides: TGCAGCGTTGAGAGGTTTGTGAACACTGAAGCTTTCTTT.

CDR3: CASSSSWGDTIYF. The DNA of the CDR3 is TGTGCCAGCAGTTCCAGCTGGGGGGACACCATATATTTT. The chain links TRBV12-3 or TRBV12-4 to TRBJ1-3, with a weak D call TRBD1 (5 bases). Trimming pared 4 bases from V and 8 bases from J, leaving 12 bases between. The CDR3 has 13 amino acids.

The V gene is TRBV10-3, the J gene TRBJ2-7, with 8 bases matching TRBD2. V trimming: 6 bases; J trimming: 1 base; junction bases outside the gene matches: 5. CDR1 and CDR2 from the germline V gene are ENHRY and SYGVKD. The CDR3 runs 14 residues. CDR3 bases: TGTGCCATCAGGGGTCTAGCGGGTTCCTACGAGCAGTACTTC. Translated: CAIRGLAGSYEQYF.

The chain employs TRBV18 and TRBJ2-6, with TRBD2 matching over 7 bases. J was trimmed by 2 bases and V by 1 base; bases with no gene match: 8. Germline lookup yields CDR1 KGHSH and CDR2 LQKENI. The CDR3 totals 18 residues. The CDR3 sequence is CASSPLGGSGTGANVLTF. The CDR3 DNA reads TGTGCCAGCTCACCACTCGGGGGGTCGGGGACTGGGGCCAACGTCCTGACTTTC.

CDR3 in amino acids: CASSQDLDRFSYEQYF. Written as DNA, the CDR3 is TGTGCCAGCAGCCAAGATCTCGACAGGTTCTCCTACGAGCAGTACTTC. The V gene is TRBV4-2, the J gene TRBJ2-7; D is perhaps TRBD1 (6 bases). The V end was cut by 0 bases, the J end by 0 bases, with 12 bases between. Per the germline V gene, CDR1 is LGHNA and CDR2 is YNFKEQ. This CDR3 has 16 residues.

CDR3 nucleotides: TGTGCCAGCAGCCAAGTGGGACTAGCGGGGGGGCTCACCGGGGAGCTGTTTTTT. This encodes CASSQVGLAGGLTGELFF. V and J are TRBV4-2 and TRBJ2-2; 16 nucleotides line up with TRBD2. Germline CDR1 and CDR2: LGHNA and YNFKEQ. The CDR3 length is 18 residues. The junction had 3 bases not matched to a gene; V was cut back by 1 base and J by 4 bases.

The rearrangement joins TRBV11-1 to TRBJ1-6; D gene ambiguous. There are 13 residues in the CDR3. Trimming took off 3 bases at V and 10 bases at J, with 10 bases between the two ends. Germline CDR1 is SGHAT and CDR2 is FQDESV (reference sequence). The CDR3 DNA sequence: TGTGCCAGCAGCTTCAACTCGAGATCACCCCTCCACTTT. Translated: CASSFNSRSPLHF.

The chain combines TRBV18 with TRBJ2-1; D ambiguous. Trimming cost V 0 bases and J 5 bases, with 14 bases left between them. The CDR3 is 16 residues long. Germline V gene lookup returns CDR1 KGHSH and CDR2 LQKENI. The CDR3 protein is CASSPPRFIANNEQFF. CDR3 DNA sequence: TGTGCCAGCTCACCACCGCGGTTTATTGCTAACAATGAGCAGTTCTTC.

The chain joins TRBV5-4 to TRBJ2-1; 7 bases map to TRBD2. V lost 2 bases to trimming and J lost 1 base; unmatched junction nucleotides: 6. The CDR3 has 16 amino acids. CDR1 and CDR2 (germline): SGHNT, YYREEE (reference sequence). The CDR3 DNA follows: TGTGCCAGCAGCTTTTCCGGGGGGTTTTCCTACAATGAGCAGTTCTTC. Translating gives CASSFSGGFSYNEQFF.

V usage is TRBV5-1 and J usage is TRBJ1-3; perhaps TRBD1 as D (5 bases). Trimming cost V 4 bases and J 6 bases, with 17 bases left between them. CDR3 size: 15 residues. Germline values: CDR1 SGHRS, CDR2 YFSETQ. This chain's CDR3 is CASSLAISGLNTIYF. The CDR3 DNA reads TGCGCCAGCAGCCTGGCCATATCGGGACTAAACACCATATATTTT.